This T cell receptor (beta chain) was sequenced for a study of control samples from healthy donors and cancer patients. CDR1 MDHEN and CDR2 SYDVKM come from the germline V gene. The CDR3 is 15 amino acids. Deletions cut 4 bases from V and 3 bases from J, with 13 bases between. Method: immunoSEQ multiplex PCR; TCRdb's copy keeps in-frame clones and lacks some. The sample includes about 130,000 clones, around 90% seen only once; the top ten take 2.5%. This clone has only one observation. The chain combines TRBV28 with TRBJ1-3; D may be TRBD1 (6 bases). The sample consisted of blood. The TCR originated in a middle-aged man in good health. CDR3 DNA: TGTGCCAGCAGTTCCGGGGGGGCGGATGGAAACACCATATATTTT. Translated, it gives CASSSGGADGNTIYF.